This T cell receptor (beta chain) was sequenced for a study of blood T cell repertoires in COVID-19. Across the whole study: COVID-19 samples collected from the United States, Italy and Spain covered acute and convalescent phases. T cells, B-cell-depleted T cells, or PBMCs supplied cDNA or gDNA.

Per the original methods: Cell counts per sample came from amplifying reference gene primers. Generated by immunoSEQ multiplex PCR, the TCRdb table keeps only in-frame clones and is missing some. Clone size and the V and J calls come from that table; the DNA yielded D and trimming. The sample lists 90,000 to 130,000 clones; 82% were seen once. Germline CDR1 is SQVTM and CDR2 is ANQGSEA. With 4 bases removed from V and 4 bases from J, the gap between germline ends came to 19 bases. CDR3 length: 15 residues. The sequence was obtained from a man between 65 and 80 years old with acute or convalescent COVID-19. Input material: peripheral blood. The rearrangement joins TRBV29-1 to TRBJ1-1; weak D call: TRBD1 (5 bases). This CDR3 is CSVAPGQAGGTEAFF. In DNA form, the CDR3 reads TGCAGCGTTGCACCTGGACAAGCAGGTGGCACTGAAGCTTTCTTT.